Listed below are T cell receptor beta chains from one sample, sequenced in a study of post-analysis software for immune sequencing data. TCRdb ran MiXCR on the PCR reads and lists one entry per CDR3 protein. The sample shows 160,000 or so distinct CDR3 sequences, roughly 34% of them seen only once. The material was blood, obtained after autologous hematopoietic stem cell transplantation. The receptors come from a girl between 5 and 17 years old with multiple sclerosis. Each CDR3 is given with its conserved first and last residue.

V gene: TRBV7-2; CDR3 length: 15; CDR3 protein: CASSRDRGRSDTQYF
V gene: TRBV3-1; CDR3 length: 16; CDR3 protein: CASSPSWGGNTGELFF
V gene: TRBV30; CDR3 length: 12; CDR3 protein: CAWSDYNYGYTF
V gene: TRBV20-1; CDR3 length: 14; CDR3 protein: CSARLAGGPTEQYF
V gene: TRBV7-6; CDR3 length: 17; CDR3 protein: CASSPSRWRESSYEQYF
V gene: TRBV5-1; CDR3 length: 15; CDR3 protein: CASSLDAPSTDTQYF
V gene: TRBV19; CDR3 length: 12; CDR3 protein: CASSIGQETQYF
V gene: TRBV29-1; CDR3 length: 12; CDR3 protein: CSVTGSYTEAFF
V gene: TRBV29-1; CDR3 length: 16; CDR3 protein: CSVGKPSGTVTDTQYF
V gene: TRBV7-3; CDR3 length: 13; CDR3 protein: CASSFRAQGEQYF
V gene: TRBV29-1; CDR3 length: 14; CDR3 protein: CSVDPGTDYNEQFF
V gene: TRBV20-1; CDR3 length: 18; CDR3 protein: CSAKKGLAGDLAKNIQYF
V gene: TRBV12-3/TRBV12-4; CDR3 length: 14; CDR3 protein: CASSSGRRTYEQYF
V gene: TRBV11-2; CDR3 length: 18; CDR3 protein: CASSLFVRGRGLVYEQYF
V gene: TRBV20-1; CDR3 length: 11; CDR3 protein: CSATLQETQYF
V gene: TRBV6-5; CDR3 length: 15; CDR3 protein: CASRTFGTGGHEQYF
V gene: TRBV5-1; CDR3 length: 16; CDR3 protein: CASSSGLESSYNEQFF
V gene: TRBV9; CDR3 length: 15; CDR3 protein: CASSVRGGENSPLHF
V gene: TRBV20-1; CDR3 length: 18; CDR3 protein: CSVPTELTGEYSNQPQHF
V gene: TRBV30; CDR3 length: 12; CDR3 protein: CACRRGYTEAFF
V gene: TRBV27; CDR3 length: 13; CDR3 protein: CASRGMVNTEAFF
V gene: TRBV27; CDR3 length: 13; CDR3 protein: CASGYSSYNEQFF
V gene: TRBV28; CDR3 length: 16; CDR3 protein: CASSTETSRASYEQYF
V gene: TRBV28; CDR3 length: 15; CDR3 protein: CASSPAGTASYEQYF
V gene: TRBV11-2; CDR3 length: 15; CDR3 protein: CASSLARGEGEKLFF
V gene: TRBV6-2/TRBV6-3; CDR3 length: 13; CDR3 protein: CASSTGTGVVLFF
V gene: TRBV12-3/TRBV12-4; CDR3 length: 14; CDR3 protein: CASSLGLNTDTQYF
V gene: TRBV19; CDR3 length: 15; CDR3 protein: CASSWADRGQETQYF
V gene: TRBV6-4; CDR3 length: 15; CDR3 protein: CASLFPGQTYNEQFF
V gene: TRBV20-1; CDR3 length: 13; CDR3 protein: CSASLAGGYVQYF
V gene: TRBV2; CDR3 length: 12; CDR3 protein: CASSEMGETQYF
V gene: TRBV20-1; CDR3 length: 12; CDR3 protein: CSARDQGYEQYF
V gene: TRBV27; CDR3 length: 13; CDR3 protein: CASSTGGNTEAFF
V gene: TRBV12-3/TRBV12-4; CDR3 length: 15; CDR3 protein: CASSWAGVSTDTQYF
V gene: TRBV20-1; CDR3 length: 15; CDR3 protein: CSATPVELANYGYTF
V gene: TRBV9; CDR3 length: 15; CDR3 protein: CASSVDSKLNTEAFF
V gene: TRBV20-1; CDR3 length: 13; CDR3 protein: CSAREGNTGELFF
V gene: TRBV6-1; CDR3 length: 14; CDR3 protein: CASRSVGSYNEQFF
V gene: TRBV6-2/TRBV6-3; CDR3 length: 16; CDR3 protein: CASRRDRGYSNQPQHF
V gene: TRBV4-3; CDR3 length: 15; CDR3 protein: CASSQEETGGETQYF
V gene: TRBV29-1; CDR3 length: 16; CDR3 protein: CSVEGERRGAADTQYF
V gene: TRBV5-1; CDR3 length: 14; CDR3 protein: CASSLSRGMDEQYF
V gene: TRBV12-3/TRBV12-4; CDR3 length: 15; CDR3 protein: CASEPGQGIGNEQFF
V gene: TRBV5-1; CDR3 length: 14; CDR3 protein: CASSPPGREETQYF
V gene: TRBV6-2/TRBV6-3; CDR3 length: 16; CDR3 protein: CASRRPRTGSTDTQYF